The T cell receptor (beta chain) under discussion was sequenced for a study of response to subunit inactivated influenza vaccine. TCRdb independently ran MiXCR on the RT-PCR reads; one entry per CDR3 protein. The data show almost 600,000 distinct CDR3 sequences, 14% seen once. Study observations and caveats: Authors suggested that a seasonal influenza vaccination recruits few new T cells each time.

This CDR3 has 14 amino acids. V shed 3 bases and J 5 bases; nucleotides not matched to a gene: 7. Germline values: CDR1 DFQATT, CDR2 SNEGSKA (reference sequence). This clonotype was recorded a few times. Its antigen is not known. The input for sequencing was PBMCs from blood, taken about 12 days after vaccination. This sequence joins TRBV20-1 and TRBJ2-3; 8 positions match TRBD2. The source of this sequence is a man over 45 who received an inactivated influenza vaccine. CDR3 amino acids: CSASPAGEIDTQYF. CDR3 DNA sequence: TGCAGTGCTAGCCCAGCGGGAGAAATAGATACGCAGTATTTT.